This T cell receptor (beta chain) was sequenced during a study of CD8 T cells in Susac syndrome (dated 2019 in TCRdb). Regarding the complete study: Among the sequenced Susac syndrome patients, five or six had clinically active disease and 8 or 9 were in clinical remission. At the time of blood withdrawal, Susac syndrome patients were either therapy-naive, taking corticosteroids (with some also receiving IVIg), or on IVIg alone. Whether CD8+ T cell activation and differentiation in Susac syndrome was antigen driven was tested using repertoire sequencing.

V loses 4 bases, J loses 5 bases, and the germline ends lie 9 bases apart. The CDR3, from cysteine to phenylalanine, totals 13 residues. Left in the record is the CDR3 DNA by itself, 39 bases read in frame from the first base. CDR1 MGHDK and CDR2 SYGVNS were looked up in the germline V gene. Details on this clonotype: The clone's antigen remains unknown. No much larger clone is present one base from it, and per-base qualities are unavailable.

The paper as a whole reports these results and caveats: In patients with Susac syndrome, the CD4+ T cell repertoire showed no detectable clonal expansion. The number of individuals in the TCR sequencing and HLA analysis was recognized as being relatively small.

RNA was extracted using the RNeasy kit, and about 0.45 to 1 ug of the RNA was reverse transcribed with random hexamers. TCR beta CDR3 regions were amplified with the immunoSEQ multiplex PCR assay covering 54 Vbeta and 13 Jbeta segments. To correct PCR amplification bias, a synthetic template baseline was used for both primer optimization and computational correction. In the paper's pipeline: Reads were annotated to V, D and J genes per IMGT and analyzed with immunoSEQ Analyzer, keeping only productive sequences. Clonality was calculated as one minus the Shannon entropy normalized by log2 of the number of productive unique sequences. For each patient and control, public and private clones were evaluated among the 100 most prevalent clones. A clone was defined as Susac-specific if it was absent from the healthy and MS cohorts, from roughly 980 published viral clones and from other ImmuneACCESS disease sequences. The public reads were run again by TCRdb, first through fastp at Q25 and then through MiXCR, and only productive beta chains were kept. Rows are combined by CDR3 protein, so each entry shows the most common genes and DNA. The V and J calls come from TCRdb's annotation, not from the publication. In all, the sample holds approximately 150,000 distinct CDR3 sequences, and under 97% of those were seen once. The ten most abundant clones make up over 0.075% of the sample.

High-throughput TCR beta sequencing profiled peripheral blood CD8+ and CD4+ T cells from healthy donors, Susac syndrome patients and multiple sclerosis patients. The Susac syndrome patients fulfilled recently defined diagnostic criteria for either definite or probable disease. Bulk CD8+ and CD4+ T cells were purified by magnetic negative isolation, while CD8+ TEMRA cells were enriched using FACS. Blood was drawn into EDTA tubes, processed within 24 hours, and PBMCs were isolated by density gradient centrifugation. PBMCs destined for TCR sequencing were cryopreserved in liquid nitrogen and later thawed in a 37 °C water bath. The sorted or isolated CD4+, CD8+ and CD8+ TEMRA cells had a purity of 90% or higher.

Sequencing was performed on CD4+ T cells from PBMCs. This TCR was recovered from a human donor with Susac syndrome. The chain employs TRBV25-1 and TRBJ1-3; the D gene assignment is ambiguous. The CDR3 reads CASSVVGRNTIYF. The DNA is TGTGCCAGCAGTGTGGTCGGAAGAAACACCATATATTTT.